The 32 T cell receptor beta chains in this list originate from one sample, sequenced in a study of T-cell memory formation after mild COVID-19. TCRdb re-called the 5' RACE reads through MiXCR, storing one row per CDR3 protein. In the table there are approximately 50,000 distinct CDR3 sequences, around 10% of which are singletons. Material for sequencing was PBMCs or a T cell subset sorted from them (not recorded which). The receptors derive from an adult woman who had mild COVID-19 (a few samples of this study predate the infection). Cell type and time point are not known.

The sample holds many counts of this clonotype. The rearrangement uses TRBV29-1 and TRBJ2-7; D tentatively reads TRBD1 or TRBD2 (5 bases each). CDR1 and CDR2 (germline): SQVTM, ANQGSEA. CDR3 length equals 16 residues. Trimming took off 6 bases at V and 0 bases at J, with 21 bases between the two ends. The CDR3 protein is CSVRDVGGYSSYEQYF. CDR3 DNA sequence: TGCAGCGTACGGGATGTTGGGGGTTATAGCTCCTACGAGCAGTACTTC.

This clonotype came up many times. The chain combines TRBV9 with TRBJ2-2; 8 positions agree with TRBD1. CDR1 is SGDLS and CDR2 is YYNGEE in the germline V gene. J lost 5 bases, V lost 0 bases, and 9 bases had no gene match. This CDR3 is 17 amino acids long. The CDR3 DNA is TGTGCCAGCAGCGTAGAGGCAGGGGGCTTGTGGACCGGGGAGCTGTTTTTT. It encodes CASSVEAGGLWTGELFF.

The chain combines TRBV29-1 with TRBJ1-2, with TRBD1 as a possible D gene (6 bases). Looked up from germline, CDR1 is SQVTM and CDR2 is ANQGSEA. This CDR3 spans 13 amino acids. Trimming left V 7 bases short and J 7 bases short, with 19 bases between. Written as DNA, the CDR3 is TGCAGCGCTAGCGGGGGCGTGGCGGGTGGCTACACCTTC. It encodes CSASGGVAGGYTF.

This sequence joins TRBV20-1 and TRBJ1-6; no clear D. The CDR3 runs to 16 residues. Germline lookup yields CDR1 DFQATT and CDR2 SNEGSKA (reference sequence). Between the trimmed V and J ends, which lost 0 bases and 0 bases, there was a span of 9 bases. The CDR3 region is CSARDPQLSYNSPLHF. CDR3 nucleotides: TGCAGTGCTAGAGATCCACAGCTCTCCTATAATTCACCCCTCCACTTT.

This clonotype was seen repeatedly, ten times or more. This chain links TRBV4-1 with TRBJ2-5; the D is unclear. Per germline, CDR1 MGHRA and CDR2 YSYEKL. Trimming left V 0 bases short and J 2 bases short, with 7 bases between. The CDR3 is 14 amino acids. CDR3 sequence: CASSQDNKQETQYF. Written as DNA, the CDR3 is TGCGCCAGCAGCCAAGATAACAAGCAAGAGACCCAGTACTTC.

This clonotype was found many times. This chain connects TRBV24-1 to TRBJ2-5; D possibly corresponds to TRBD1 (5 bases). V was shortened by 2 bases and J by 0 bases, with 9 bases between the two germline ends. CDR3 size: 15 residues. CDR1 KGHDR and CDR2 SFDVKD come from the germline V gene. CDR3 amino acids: CATSDYRQYQETQYF. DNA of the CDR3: TGTGCCACCAGTGATTATAGACAGTACCAAGAGACCCAGTACTTC.

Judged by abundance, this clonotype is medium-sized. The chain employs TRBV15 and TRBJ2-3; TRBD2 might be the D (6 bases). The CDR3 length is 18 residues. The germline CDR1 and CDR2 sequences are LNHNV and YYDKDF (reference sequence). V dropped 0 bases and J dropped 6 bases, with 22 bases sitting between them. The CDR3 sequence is CATSRDRLGGAAFDTQYF. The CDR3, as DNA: TGTGCCACCAGCAGAGATCGATTAGGCGGGGCCGCATTTGATACGCAGTATTTT.

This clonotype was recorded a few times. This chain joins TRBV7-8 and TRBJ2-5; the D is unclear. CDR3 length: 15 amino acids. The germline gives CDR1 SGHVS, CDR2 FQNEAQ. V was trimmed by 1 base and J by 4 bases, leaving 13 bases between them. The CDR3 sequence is CASSLVLSRVETQYF. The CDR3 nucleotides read TGTGCCAGCAGCTTAGTCCTGTCACGAGTAGAGACCCAGTACTTC.

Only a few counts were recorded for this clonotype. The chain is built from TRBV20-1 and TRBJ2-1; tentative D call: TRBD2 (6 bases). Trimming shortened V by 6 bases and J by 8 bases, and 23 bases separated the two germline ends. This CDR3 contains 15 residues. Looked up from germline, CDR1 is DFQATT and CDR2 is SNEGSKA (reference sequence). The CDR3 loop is CSAHPSVGVRDEQFF. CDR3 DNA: TGCAGTGCCCATCCTAGCGTGGGAGTCCGAGATGAGCAGTTCTTC.

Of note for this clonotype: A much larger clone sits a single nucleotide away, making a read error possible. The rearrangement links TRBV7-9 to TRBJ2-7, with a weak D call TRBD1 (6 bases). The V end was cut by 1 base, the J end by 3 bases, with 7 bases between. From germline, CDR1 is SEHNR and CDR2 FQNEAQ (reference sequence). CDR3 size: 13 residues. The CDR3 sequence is CASSLGQVYEQYF. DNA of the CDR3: TGTGCCAGCAGCTTAGGACAGGTCTACGAGCAGTACTTC.

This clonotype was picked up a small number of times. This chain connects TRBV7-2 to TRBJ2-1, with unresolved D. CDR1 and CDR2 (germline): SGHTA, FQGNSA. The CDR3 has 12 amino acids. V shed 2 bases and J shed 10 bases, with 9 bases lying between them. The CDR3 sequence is CASSLTQVEQFF. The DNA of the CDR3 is TGTGCCAGCAGCTTAACCCAGGTCGAGCAGTTCTTC.

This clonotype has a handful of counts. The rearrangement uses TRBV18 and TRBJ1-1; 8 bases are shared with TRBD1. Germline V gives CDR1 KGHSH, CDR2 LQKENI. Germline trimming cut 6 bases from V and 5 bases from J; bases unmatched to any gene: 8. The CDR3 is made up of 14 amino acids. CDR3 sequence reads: CASSTDRGGTEAFF. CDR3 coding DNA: TGTGCCAGCTCCACCGACAGGGGTGGTACTGAAGCTTTCTTT.

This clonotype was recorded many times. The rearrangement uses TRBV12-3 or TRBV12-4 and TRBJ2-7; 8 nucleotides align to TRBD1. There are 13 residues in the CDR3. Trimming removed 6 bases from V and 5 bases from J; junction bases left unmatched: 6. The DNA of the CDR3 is TGTGCCAGCAGCGACAGGGGACGGGACGAGCAGTACTTC. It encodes CASSDRGRDEQYF.

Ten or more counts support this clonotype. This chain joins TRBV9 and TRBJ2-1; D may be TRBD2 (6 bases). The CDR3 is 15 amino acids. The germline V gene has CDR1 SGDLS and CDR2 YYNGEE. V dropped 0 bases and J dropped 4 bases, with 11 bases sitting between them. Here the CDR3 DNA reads TGTGCCAGCAGCGTAGATACGGGAGAATACAATGAGCAGTTCTTC. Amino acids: CASSVDTGEYNEQFF. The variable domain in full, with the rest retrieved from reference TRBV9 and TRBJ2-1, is DSGVTQTPKHLITATGQRVTLRCSPRSGDLSVYWYQQSLDQGLQFLIQYYNGEERAKGNILERFSAQQFPDLHSELNLSSLELGDSALYFCASSVDTGEYNEQFFGPGTRLTVL.

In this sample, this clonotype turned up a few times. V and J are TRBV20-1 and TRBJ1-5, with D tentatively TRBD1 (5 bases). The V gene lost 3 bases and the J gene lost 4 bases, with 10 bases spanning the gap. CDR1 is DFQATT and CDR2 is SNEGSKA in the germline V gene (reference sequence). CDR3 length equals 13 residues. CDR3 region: CSASGNRNQPQHF. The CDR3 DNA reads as TGCAGTGCTAGCGGCAACAGGAATCAGCCCCAGCATTTT.

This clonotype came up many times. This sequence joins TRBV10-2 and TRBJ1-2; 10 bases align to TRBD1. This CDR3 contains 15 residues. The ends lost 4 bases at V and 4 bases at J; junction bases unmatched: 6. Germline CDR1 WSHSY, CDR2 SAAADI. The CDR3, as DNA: TGCGCCAGCAGTGCAGACAGGGGGCGAGGCTATGGCTACACCTTC. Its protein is CASSADRGRGYGYTF.

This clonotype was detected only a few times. DNA for the CDR3: TGTGCCAGCAGTGACGTACAGGGAAGGGGTTCACCCCTCCACTTT. Its translation: CASSDVQGRGSPLHF. V gene TRBV6-4 combines with J gene TRBJ1-6, with D possibly matching TRBD1 (6 bases). The CDR3 contains 15 residues. V was trimmed by 2 bases and J by 9 bases, leaving 14 bases between them. Germline lookup yields CDR1 MRHNA and CDR2 SNTAGT.

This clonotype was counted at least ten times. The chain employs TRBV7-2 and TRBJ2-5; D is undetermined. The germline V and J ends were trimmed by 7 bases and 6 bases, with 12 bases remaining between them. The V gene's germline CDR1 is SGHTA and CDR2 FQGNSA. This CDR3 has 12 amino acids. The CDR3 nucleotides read TGTGCCAGCACCCTCCCCGGGCAGACCCAGTACTTC. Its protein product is CASTLPGQTQYF.

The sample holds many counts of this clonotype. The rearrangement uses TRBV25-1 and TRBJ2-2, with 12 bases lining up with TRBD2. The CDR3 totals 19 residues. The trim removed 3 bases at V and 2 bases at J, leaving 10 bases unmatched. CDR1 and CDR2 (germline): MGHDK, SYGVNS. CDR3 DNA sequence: TGTGCCAGCAGTGACCGGGTACTAGCGGGAGGAACCAACACCGGGGAGCTGTTTTTT. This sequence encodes CASSDRVLAGGTNTGELFF.

The CDR3 DNA sequence: TGTGCCAGCAGCCCAAATCCTAGCGGAACAGATACGCAGTATTTT. Translating gives CASSPNPSGTDTQYF. The rearrangement uses TRBV7-3 and TRBJ2-3; 7 nucleotides align to TRBD2. Trimming cost V 5 bases and J 3 bases; bases outside gene matches: 8. The V gene's germline CDR1 is SGHTA and CDR2 FQGTGA. This CDR3 contains 15 residues.

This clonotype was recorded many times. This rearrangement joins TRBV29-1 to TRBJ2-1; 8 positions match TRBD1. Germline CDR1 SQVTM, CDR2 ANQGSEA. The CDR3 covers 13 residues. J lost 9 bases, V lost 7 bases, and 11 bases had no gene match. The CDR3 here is CSASDREASEQFF. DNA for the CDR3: TGCAGCGCTTCGGACAGGGAAGCCAGTGAGCAGTTCTTC.

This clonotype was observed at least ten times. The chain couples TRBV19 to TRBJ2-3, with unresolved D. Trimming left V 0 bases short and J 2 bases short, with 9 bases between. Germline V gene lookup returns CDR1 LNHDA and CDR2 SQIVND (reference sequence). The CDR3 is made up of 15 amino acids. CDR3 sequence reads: CASSIDPRATDTQYF. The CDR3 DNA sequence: TGTGCCAGTAGTATAGATCCCCGGGCCACAGATACGCAGTATTTT.

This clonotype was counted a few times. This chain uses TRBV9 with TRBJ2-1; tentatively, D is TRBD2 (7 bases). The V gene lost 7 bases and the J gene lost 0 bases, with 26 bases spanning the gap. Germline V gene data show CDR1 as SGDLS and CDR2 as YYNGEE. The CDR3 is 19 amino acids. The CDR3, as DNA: TGTGCCAGCTCCAAAGGGGGAGGGGGGCACAGGAGCTCCTACAATGAGCAGTTCTTC. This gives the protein CASSKGGGGHRSSYNEQFF.

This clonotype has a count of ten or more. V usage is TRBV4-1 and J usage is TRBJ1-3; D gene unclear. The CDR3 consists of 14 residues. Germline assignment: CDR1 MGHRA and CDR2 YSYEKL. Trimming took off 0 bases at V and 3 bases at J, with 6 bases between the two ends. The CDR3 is CASSQEGSGNTIYF. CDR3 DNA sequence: TGCGCCAGCAGCCAAGAAGGGAGTGGAAACACCATATATTTT.

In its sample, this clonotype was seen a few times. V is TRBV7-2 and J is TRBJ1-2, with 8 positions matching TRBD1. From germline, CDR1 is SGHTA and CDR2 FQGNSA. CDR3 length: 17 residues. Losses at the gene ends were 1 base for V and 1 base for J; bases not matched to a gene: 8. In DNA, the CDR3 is TGTGCCAGCAGCTTAGGGGGCCGGGACAGGCTTAACTATGGCTACACCTTC. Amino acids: CASSLGGRDRLNYGYTF.

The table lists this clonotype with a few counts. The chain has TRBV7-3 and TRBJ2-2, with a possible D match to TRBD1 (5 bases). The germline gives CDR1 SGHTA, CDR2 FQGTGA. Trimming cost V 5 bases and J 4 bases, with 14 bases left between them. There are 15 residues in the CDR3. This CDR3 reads CASSPGQGSTGELFF. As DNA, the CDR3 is TGTGCCAGCAGCCCCGGTCAGGGTAGCACCGGGGAGCTGTTTTTT.

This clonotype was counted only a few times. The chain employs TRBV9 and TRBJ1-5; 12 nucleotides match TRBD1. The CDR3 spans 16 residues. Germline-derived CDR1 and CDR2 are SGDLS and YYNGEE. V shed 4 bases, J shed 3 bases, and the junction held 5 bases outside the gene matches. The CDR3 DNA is TGTGCCAGCAGCCCCGGGACAGGGGGCCTCAATCAGCCCCAGCATTTT. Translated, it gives CASSPGTGGLNQPQHF.

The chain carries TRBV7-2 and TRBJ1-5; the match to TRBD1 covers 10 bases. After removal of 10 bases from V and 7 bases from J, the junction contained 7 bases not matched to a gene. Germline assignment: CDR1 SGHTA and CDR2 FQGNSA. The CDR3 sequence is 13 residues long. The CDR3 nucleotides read TGTGCCATCCAGGGACAGGGGACCCAGCCCCAGCATTTT. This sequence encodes CAIQGQGTQPQHF.

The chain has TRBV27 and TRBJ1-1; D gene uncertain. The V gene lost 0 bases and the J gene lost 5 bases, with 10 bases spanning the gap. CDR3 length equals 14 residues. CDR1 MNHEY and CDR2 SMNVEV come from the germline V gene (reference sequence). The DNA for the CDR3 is TGTGCCAGCAGTTTATCTCCGATGAGGACTGAAGCTTTCTTT. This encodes CASSLSPMRTEAFF.

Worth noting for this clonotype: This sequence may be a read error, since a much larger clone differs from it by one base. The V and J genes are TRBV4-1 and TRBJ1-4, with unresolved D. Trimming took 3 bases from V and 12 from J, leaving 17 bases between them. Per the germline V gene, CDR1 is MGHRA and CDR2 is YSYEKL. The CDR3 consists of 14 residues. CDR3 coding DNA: TGCGCCAGCAGCCATCCCGCCCCCGGGGAAGAACTGTTTTTT. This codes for CASSHPAPGEELFF.

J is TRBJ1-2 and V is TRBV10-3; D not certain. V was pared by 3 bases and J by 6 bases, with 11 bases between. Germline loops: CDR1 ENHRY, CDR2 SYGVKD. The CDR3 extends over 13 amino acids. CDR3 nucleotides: TGTGCCATCAGTGAAGGGCCTGGGCATGGCTACACCTTC. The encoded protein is CAISEGPGHGYTF.

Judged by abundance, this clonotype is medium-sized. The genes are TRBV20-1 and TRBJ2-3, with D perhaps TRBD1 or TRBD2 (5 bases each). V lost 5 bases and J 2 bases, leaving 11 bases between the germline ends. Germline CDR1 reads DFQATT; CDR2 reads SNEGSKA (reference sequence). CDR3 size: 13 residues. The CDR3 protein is CSARDGYTDTQYF. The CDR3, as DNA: TGCAGTGCTCGGGACGGATACACAGATACGCAGTATTTT.